This T cell receptor beta chain was sequenced for a study of blood T cells in healthy people across ages. Healthy Russian Caucasian donors spanned ages about 6 to 90 years. The use of a sample-barcoded 5' primer and a J-beta primer mix characterized a second PCR of roughly 7 to 11 cycles. TCRdb fed the 5' RACE reads into MiXCR, producing one record per CDR3 protein. The repertoire holds 710,000 or so distinct CDR3 sequences, with around a fifth as singletons. From germline, CDR1 is LGHDT and CDR2 YNNKEL (reference sequence). The CDR3 contains 13 residues. V was clipped by 4 bases and J by 4 bases, with 10 bases between them. There are a few counts of this clonotype. Its specificity is unknown. Regarding the study as a whole: Long-lived and aged donors differed, with more naive CD4+ cells and higher diversity in the long-lived. Getting older went along with TCR beta diversity per million T cells dropping roughly linearly. Bulk PBMC profiling left naive and antigen-experienced comparisons inconclusive.

Sequencing input: blood. J is TRBJ2-5 and V is TRBV3-1; D perhaps matches TRBD1 (5 bases). The clonotype originates from a man between 65 and 85 years old in good health. CDR3 sequence: CASSRAGPETQYF. In nucleotides, the CDR3 is TGTGCCAGCAGCCGAGCAGGGCCAGAGACCCAGTACTTC.